This T cell receptor beta chain was found in a study of cytomegalovirus exposure and HLA in healthy donors. Study findings and constraints: Under in vitro conditions, a few CMV-associated chains were confirmed as specific for CMV antigens. Among TCR sequences, most were rare, though some public TCRs appeared in many donors. First-cohort TCR clusters tended to co-occur in the roughly 130 validation repertoires, a later analysis found.

The method was immunoSEQ multiplex PCR; TCRdb's version includes in-frame clones alone and lacks a portion of them. The table includes approximately 200,000 clones, roughly 81% detected once. Only a few counts were recorded for this clone. Its target is not known. The study drew the donors from its 120-subject validation cohort, separate from the approximately 700-subject first cohort. The clonotype was recovered from a woman aged 30 to 39 in good health and CMV-seronegative. The sequencing input was PBMCs.

In DNA form, the CDR3 reads TGTGCCAGCAGCGAATACCGGACAGATACTGGAAACACCATATATTTT. Translation: CASSEYRTDTGNTIYF. The chain uses TRBV11-2 and TRBJ1-3, with D perhaps matching TRBD1 (6 bases). Trimming removed 5 bases from V and 2 bases from J, with 16 bases in between. Germline V CDR1 and CDR2: SGHAT, FQNNGV. The CDR3 is 16 amino acids. Full variable domain (outside the CDR3, taken from reference TRBV11-2 and TRBJ1-3): EAGVAQSPRYKIIEKRQSVAFWCNPISGHATLYWYQQILGQGPKLLIQFQNNGVVDDSQLPKDRFSAERLKGVDSTLKIQPAKLEDSAVYLCASSEYRTDTGNTIYFGEGSWLTVV.